In this sample, the clone carrying this TCR beta chain turned up a few times. This sample was included in a study of blood T cell repertoires in COVID-19. The wider study: Both acute and convalescent COVID-19 samples were obtained from the United States, Italy and Spain. In each case, the material was cDNA or gDNA derived from T cells, B-cell-depleted T cells, or PBMCs.

The CDR3 extends over 16 amino acids. Germline V gene lookup returns CDR1 SNHLY and CDR2 FYNNEI. V dropped 4 bases and J dropped 5; count of bases not matched to a gene: 8. Authors' data handling: Estimation of nucleated cell counts was performed using reference gene primer amplification. The assay was immunoSEQ multiplex PCR, and TCRdb's table has in-frame clones only and misses some. The V and J calls and clone size are taken from that table; D and trimming were inferred from the DNA. The sample has roughly 60,000 clones; 75% to 85% are singletons. This chain links TRBV2 with TRBJ2-2, with 9 nucleotides matching TRBD2. The sample taken for sequencing was peripheral blood. The clonotype comes from a woman aged 60-70 years with acute or convalescent COVID-19. The CDR3 is CASSVSGGASTGELFF. The CDR3 nucleotides are TGTGCCAGCAGTGTTAGCGGGGGAGCCTCGACCGGGGAGCTGTTTTTT.